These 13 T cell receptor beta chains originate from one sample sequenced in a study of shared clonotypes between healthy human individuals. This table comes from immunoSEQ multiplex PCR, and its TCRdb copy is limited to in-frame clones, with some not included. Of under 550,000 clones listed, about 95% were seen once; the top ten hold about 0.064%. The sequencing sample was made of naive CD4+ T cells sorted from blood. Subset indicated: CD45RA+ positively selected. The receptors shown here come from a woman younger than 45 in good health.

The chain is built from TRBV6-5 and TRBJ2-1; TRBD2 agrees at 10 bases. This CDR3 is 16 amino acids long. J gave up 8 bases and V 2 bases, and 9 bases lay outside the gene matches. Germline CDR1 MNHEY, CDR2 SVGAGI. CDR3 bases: TGTGCCAGCAGTTACGGGGGGGCTAGCGGGAGCTATGAGCAGTTCTTC. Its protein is CASSYGGASGSYEQFF.

The DNA for the CDR3 is TGTGCCAGTAGTATAGACCCGATGATCCGGCAGTTCTTC. Protein sequence: CASSIDPMIRQFF. The V and J genes are TRBV19 and TRBJ2-1; D gene unclear. V shed 0 bases and J shed 12 bases, with 12 bases lying between them. This CDR3 is 13 amino acids long. CDR1 is LNHDA and CDR2 is SQIVND in the germline V gene (reference sequence). Combining the CDR3 with reference TRBV19 and TRBJ2-1 gives the whole variable domain DGGITQSPKYLFRKEGQNVTLSCEQNLNHDAMYWYRQDPGQGLRLIYYSQIVNDFQKGDIAEGYSVSREKKESFPLTVTSAQKNPTAFYLCASSIDPMIRQFFGPGTRLTVL.

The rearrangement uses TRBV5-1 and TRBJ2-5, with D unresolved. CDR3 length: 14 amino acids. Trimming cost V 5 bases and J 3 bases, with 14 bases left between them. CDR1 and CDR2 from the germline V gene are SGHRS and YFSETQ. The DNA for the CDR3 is TGCGCCAGCAGTTCGTCCCGGATCAAAGAGACCCAGTACTTC. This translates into CASSSSRIKETQYF.

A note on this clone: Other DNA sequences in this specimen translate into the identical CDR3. CDR3 nucleotides: TGTGCCAGCAGCTCGGCAGGCCGAGAGACCCAGTACTTC. Translated, it gives CASSSAGRETQYF. V is TRBV7-7 and J is TRBJ2-5; no reliable D call. Germline lookup yields CDR1 SSHAT and CDR2 FNYEAQ (reference sequence). The CDR3 covers 13 residues. V lost 4 bases and J lost 4, with 10 bases in between.

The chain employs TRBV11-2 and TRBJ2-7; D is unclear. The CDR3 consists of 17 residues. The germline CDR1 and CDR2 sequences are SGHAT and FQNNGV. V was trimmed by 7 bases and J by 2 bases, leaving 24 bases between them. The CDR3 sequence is CASTHRGIEPFPYEQYF. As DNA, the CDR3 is TGTGCCAGCACCCACCGCGGAATAGAGCCGTTCCCCTACGAGCAGTACTTC.

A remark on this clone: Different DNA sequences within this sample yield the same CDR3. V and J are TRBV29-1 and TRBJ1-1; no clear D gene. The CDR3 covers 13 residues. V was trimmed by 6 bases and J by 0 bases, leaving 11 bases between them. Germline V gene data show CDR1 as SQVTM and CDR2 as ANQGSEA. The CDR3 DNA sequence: TGCAGCGTGGTTCGGCACTTGAACACTGAAGCTTTCTTT. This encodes CSVVRHLNTEAFF.

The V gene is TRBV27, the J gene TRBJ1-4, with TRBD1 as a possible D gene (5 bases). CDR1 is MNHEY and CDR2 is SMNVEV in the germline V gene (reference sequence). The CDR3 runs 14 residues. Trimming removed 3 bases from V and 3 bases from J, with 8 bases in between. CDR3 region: CASSLTRANEKLFF. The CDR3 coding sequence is TGTGCCAGCAGTTTGACCAGGGCTAATGAAAAACTGTTTTTT.

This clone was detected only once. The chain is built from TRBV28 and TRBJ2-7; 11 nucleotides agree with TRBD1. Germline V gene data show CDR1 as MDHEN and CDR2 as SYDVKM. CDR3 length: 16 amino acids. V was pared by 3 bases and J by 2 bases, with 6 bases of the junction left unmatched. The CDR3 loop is CASSFSGTGGPYEQYF. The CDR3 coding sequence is TGTGCCAGCAGTTTTAGTGGGACAGGGGGGCCCTACGAGCAGTACTTC.

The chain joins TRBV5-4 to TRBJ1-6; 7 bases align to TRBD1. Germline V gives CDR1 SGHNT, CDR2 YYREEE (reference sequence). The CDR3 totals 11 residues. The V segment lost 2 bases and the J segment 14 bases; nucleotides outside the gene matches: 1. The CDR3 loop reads CASSLQGTLHF. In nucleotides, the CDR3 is TGTGCCAGCAGCTTACAGGGGACCCTCCACTTT.

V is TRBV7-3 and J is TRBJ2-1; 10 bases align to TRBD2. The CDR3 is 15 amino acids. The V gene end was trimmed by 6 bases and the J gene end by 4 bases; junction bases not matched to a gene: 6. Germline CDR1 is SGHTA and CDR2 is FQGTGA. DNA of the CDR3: TGTGCCAGCAGGAGCGGGAGGGTATCTTACAATGAGCAGTTCTTC. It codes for CASRSGRVSYNEQFF. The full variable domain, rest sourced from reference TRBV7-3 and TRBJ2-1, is GAGVSQTPSNKVTEKGKYVELRCDPISGHTALYWYRQSLGQGPEFLIYFQGTGAADDSGLPNDRFFAVRPEGSVSTLKIQRTERGDSAVYLCASRSGRVSYNEQFFGPGTRLTVL.

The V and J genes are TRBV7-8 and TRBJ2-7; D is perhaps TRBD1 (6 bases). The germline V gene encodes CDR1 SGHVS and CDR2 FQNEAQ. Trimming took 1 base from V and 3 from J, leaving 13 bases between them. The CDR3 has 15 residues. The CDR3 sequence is CASSLGEGRGYEQYF. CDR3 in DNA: TGTGCCAGCAGCTTAGGAGAGGGCAGGGGCTACGAGCAGTACTTC.

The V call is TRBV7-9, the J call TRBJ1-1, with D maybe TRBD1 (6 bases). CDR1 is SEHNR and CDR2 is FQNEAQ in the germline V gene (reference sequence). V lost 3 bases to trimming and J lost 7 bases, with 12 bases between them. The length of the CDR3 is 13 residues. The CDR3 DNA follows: TGTGCCAGCAGCTTTCAACAGGGAAGTGAAGCTTTCTTT. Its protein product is CASSFQQGSEAFF. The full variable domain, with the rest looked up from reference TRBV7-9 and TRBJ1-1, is DTGVSQNPRHKITKRGQNVTFRCDPISEHNRLYWYRQTLGQGPEFLTYFQNEAQLEKSRLLSDRFSAERPKGSFSTLEIQRTEQGDSAMYLCASSFQQGSEAFFGQGTRLTVV.

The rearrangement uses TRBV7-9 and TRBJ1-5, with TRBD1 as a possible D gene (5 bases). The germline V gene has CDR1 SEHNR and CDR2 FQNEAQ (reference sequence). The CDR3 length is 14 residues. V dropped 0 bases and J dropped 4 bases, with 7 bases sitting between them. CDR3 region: CASSLASGNQPQHF. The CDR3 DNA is TGTGCCAGCAGCTTAGCGTCAGGGAATCAGCCCCAGCATTTT. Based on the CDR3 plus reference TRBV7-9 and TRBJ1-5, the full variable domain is DTGVSQNPRHKITKRGQNVTFRCDPISEHNRLYWYRQTLGQGPEFLTYFQNEAQLEKSRLLSDRFSAERPKGSFSTLEIQRTEQGDSAMYLCASSLASGNQPQHFGDGTRLSIL.